A selection of T cell receptor beta chains follows, all from one sample in a study of OX40 agonist ivuxolimab in advanced cancers. The protocol was immunoSEQ multiplex PCR, while the TCRdb copy is restricted to in-frame clones and leaves out a portion. The sample carries over 80,000 clones, approximately 82% recorded once. The specimen comprised CD4+ or CD8+ T cells sorted from blood, sampled in a trial of the OX40 agonist ivuxolimab. These receptors came from an adult with an advanced solid tumor such as melanoma, head and neck, liver or kidney cancer. Both conserved end residues are part of each CDR3. Each record gives: V gene, CDR3 protein.

>TRBV2
CASSLQGGGYTF
>TRBV7-3
CASSLKGGDFQETQYF
>TRBV12-5
CASGLVLGTSGGNTGELFF
>TRBV7-2
CASSPWTARGGELFF
>TRBV18
CASSRDKNTEAFF
>TRBV7-2
CASSYFGGASYEQYF
>TRBV9
CASSVTIQKDRDRSYNEQFF
>TRBV19
CASKGTSGGAPDTQYF
>TRBV6-5
CASSPDRYQPQHF
>TRBV2
CASMVAANQPQHF
>TRBV11-1
CASSNRLSGANVLTF
>TRBV27
CASSLSGPSGYGYTF
>TRBV19
CASSIDLVSISNQPQHF
>TRBV30
CAWGGGGDTQYF
>TRBV7-2
CASSYTQGARETQYF
>TRBV19
CASSSPRTGVNTEAFF
>TRBV7-2
CASSERGPHASNTGELFF
>TRBV4-1
CASSQSGGTEKLFF
>TRBV12-5
CASGLGLAGGSYNEQFF
>TRBV5-1
CASSFLAGQSYNEQFF
>TRBV7-8
CASSSGRATDTQYF
>TRBV7-9
CASSSAGTDTQYF
>TRBV27
CASRGTGGRTEAFF
>TRBV5-1
CASSPGQNTDTQYF
>TRBV7-7
CASSPSRGKGELFF
>TRBV29-1
CSVGSGNPNQPQHF
>TRBV6-6
CASSYLDRVAYGYTF
>TRBV2
CASSFSGGDTDTQYF
>TRBV9
CASSVEGTSGGFTGELFF
>TRBV2
CASTGWGSGNTIYF
>TRBV5-1
CASSLGGGADGYTF
>TRBV30
CAWRGPGGEKLFF
>TRBV15
CATRSEGLGQRGNTIYF
>TRBV7-9
CASSLGAGLIQETQYF
>TRBV6-5
CASSKNRGAYEQYF
>TRBV19
CASSIGGARRRDQPQHF
>TRBV4-2
CASSQDKRRLDEQYF
>TRBV20-1
CSGGSYNEQFF
>TRBV18
CASTTGDNSPLHF
>TRBV6-1
CASTEGTYGYTF
>TRBV9
CASSVPGAGANVLTF
>TRBV9
CASSAGQQETQYF
>TRBV27
CASSLKPSTDYNEQFF
>TRBV5-1
CASIPGQGNTGELFF
>TRBV30
CALDLGARSNQPQHF
>TRBV14
CASSPFFAYEQYF
>TRBV18
CASSPGDPQYF
>TRBV7-2
CASSVGQGRVYEQYF
>TRBV30
CAWSPGTGQGWQYF
>TRBV14
CASSQAWGAGYGYTF
>TRBV30
CACTGSGANVLTF
>TRBV18
CASSPPLAGGPNEQFF
>TRBV10-1
CASSHRGKLFF
>TRBV4-3
CASSQDLSENSPLHF
>TRBV5-1
CASSSGTARALSGNTIYF
>TRBV10-3
CAISESNLPLHF
>TRBV7-3
CASSLGQGSDTQYF
>TRBV18
CASSPSTDTQYF
>TRBV10-2
CASSESGTGVGPQHF